This paragraph covers one T cell receptor (beta chain) sequence. Its antigen is not yet known. The data derive from a study of T cell responses to AZD1222 COVID-19 vaccine (dated by TCRdb to 2020 to 2023). Regarding the complete study: TCR sequencing was performed for 230 to 250 trial participants, of whom 200 to 220 were given two doses of AZD1222 and approximately 25 were given two doses of MenACWY control vaccine. Trial participants were enrolled by age into 18-55, 56-69 and 70-plus year subgroups, with about 150, 28 and 57 TCR-sequenced participants respectively. Summary of the overall study and its limitations: The 56-69-year group was small, and its depth increase did not reach significance, likely because of low power. After two AZD1222 doses, spike-specific TCR breadth and depth were significantly higher than at day 0 and than in MenACWY recipients. Because no day 14 peak-response samples were available, repertoires were characterized only after the peak T cell response. Conclusions about previously exposed vaccinees are limited because only a handful of AZD1222 recipients were SARS-CoV-2 seropositive at baseline. Reportedly, almost half of the unique spike-specific TCRs recognized epitopes lying outside the regions that are mutated in the B.1.351 and B.1.1.7 variants. Vaccine-associated CD4 TCRs spanned the whole spike protein, with dominant responses in regions 160-218 and 743-854. Participants were mostly white British, with more females than males. The authors suggested clonal diversity may have been underestimated.

The sample's time point label, decoded: baseline before first vaccination. Samples from vaccinated people were obtained from the UK trials COV001 and COV002, which included a single-blind randomized controlled phase 2/3 trial of AZD1222 (ChAdOx1 nCoV-19) in healthy adults. For TCRbeta chain sequencing, PBMC samples from trial participants were taken at day 0 and at day 28 after the second dose. The CDR3 regions of human TCRbeta chains were analyzed by immunosequencing. The authors' analysis ran thus. TCRs in the repertoires were matched against a reference library of SARS-CoV-2-specific TCRs that had been generated with the MIRA antigen-specificity platform. Breadth meant the fraction of unique TCRs that were SARS-CoV-2-associated, whereas depth meant the fraction of total T cells that were SARS-CoV-2-associated. Using the MIRA data, every spike-specific TCR was mapped to the spike region that the TCR reacted to and assigned to either a CD4 or a CD8 class. Log10-transformed breadth and depth values were compared by one-way ANOVA with Sidak's multiple comparisons tests. Here the immuneACCESS table is served through TCRdb, limited to in-frame sequences with V and J called. Missing clones are a known gap in these copies; in checked studies unresolved V genes cover under half, and the rest lacks a known reason. That table gives V, J and clone size, and the DNA gave D and trimming. The sample table holds over 130,000 clones. The top ten clones comprise roughly 2% of the sample.

From its cysteine to its phenylalanine, the CDR3 spans 15 amino acids. CDR3 DNA is the only sequence kept; it has 45 bases, read in frame from the first base. According to the germline V gene, CDR1 reads MDHEN and CDR2 reads SYDVKM. V was cut back by 2 bases and J by 3 bases, leaving a gap of 11 bases between them. The sequenced material came from peripheral blood. The sequence was collected from an adult in good health. This sequence uses TRBV28 and TRBJ1-5; TRBD1 is a possible D gene, resting on 6 matching bases. The bases are TGTGCCAGCAGTTTAGTCTGGGGGGCCAATCAGCCCCAGCATTTT. Its protein product is CASSLVWGANQPQHF.